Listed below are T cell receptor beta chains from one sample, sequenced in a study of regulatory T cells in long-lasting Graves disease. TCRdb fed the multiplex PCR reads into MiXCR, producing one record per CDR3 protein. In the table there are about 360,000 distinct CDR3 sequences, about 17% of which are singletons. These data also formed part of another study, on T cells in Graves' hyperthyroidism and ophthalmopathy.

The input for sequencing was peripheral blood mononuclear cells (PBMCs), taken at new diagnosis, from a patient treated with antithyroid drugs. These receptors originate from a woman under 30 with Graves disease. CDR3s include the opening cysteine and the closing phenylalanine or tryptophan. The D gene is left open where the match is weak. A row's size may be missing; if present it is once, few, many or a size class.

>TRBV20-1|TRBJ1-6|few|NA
CSARARQANSPLHF
TGCAGTGCTAGAGCTCGACAAGCCAATTCACCCCTCCACTTT
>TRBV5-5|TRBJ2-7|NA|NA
CASSLMGTSAYEQYF
TGTGCCAGCAGCTTGATGGGGACCTCAGCCTACGAGCAGTACTTC
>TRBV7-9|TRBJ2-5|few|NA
CASSSLRTHPTETQYF
TGTGCCAGCAGCTCCTTAAGGACCCACCCCACCGAGACCCAGTACTTC
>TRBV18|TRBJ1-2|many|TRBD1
CASSPGQGSFNYGYTF
TGTGCCAGCTCACCAGGACAGGGCTCATTTAACTATGGCTACACCTTC
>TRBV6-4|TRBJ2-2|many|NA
CASSDSASGELFF
TGTGCCAGCAGTGACTCCGCCAGCGGGGAGCTGTTTTTT
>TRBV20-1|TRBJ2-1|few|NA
CSARPRGGSSYNEQFF
TGCAGTGCTAGGCCAAGGGGGGGAAGCTCCTACAATGAGCAGTTCTTC
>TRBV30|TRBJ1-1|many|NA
CAWSVRGRGYMNTEAFF
TGTGCCTGGAGTGTACGGGGCAGGGGCTACATGAACACTGAAGCTTTCTTT
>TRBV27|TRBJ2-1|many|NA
CASSLADIGSYNEQFF
TGTGCCAGCAGTTTAGCGGATATCGGCTCCTACAATGAGCAGTTCTTC
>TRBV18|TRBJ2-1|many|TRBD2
CASSRTSGATNYNEQFF
TGTGCCAGCTCACGGACTAGCGGGGCCACGAACTACAATGAGCAGTTCTTC
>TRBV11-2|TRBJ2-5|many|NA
CASSLDRVSETQYF
TGTGCCAGCAGCTTAGACAGGGTATCAGAGACCCAGTACTTC
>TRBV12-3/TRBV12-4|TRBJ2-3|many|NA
CASSLLAVTDTQYF
TGTGCCAGCAGTTTATTGGCTGTCACAGATACGCAGTATTTT
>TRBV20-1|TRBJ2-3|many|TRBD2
CSASVSGKDTQYF
TGCAGTGCTAGCGTTAGCGGGAAAGATACGCAGTATTTT
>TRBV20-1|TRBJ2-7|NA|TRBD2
CSAPRRRGGIDEQYF
TGCAGTGCTCCGAGACGACGGGGGGGGATTGACGAGCAGTACTTC
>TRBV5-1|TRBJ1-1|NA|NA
CASRNEPTGRGAEAFF
TGCGCCAGCAGGAACGAACCGACAGGTAGGGGCGCTGAAGCTTTCTTT
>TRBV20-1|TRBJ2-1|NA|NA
CSASCSPAAGRGNEQFF
TGCAGTGCTAGCTGCTCCCCGGCGGCGGGACGGGGCAATGAGCAGTTCTTC
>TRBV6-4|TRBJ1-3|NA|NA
CASSEPEGNTIYF
TGTGCCAGCAGTGAACCCGAAGGAAACACCATATATTTT
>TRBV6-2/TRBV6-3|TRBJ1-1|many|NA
CASSYSGETEAFF
TGTGCCAGCAGTTACTCGGGGGAAACTGAAGCTTTCTTT
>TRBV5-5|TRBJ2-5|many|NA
CASMGASLETQYF
TGTGCCAGCATGGGGGCGAGTTTGGAGACCCAGTACTTC
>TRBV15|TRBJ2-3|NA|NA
CATSRGDTSTDTQYF
TGTGCCACCAGCAGAGGCGACACATCCACAGATACGCAGTATTTT
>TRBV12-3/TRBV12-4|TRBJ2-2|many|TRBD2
CASSPRQGGDGELFF
TGTGCCAGCAGTCCCCGGCAGGGAGGGGACGGGGAGCTGTTTTTT
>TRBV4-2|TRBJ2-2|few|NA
CASSPYLEGTDANTGELFF
TGTGCCAGCAGCCCCTACCTTGAGGGGACGGACGCGAACACCGGGGAGCTGTTTTTT
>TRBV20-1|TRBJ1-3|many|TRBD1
CSAGKQGSISGNTIYF
TGCAGTGCTGGAAAACAGGGGTCGATCTCTGGAAACACCATATATTTT
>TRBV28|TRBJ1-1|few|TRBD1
CASRPPGQGATEAFF
TGTGCCAGCAGGCCCCCGGGACAGGGCGCGACTGAAGCTTTCTTT
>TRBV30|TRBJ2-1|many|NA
CACSRGGTGGNEQFF
TGTGCCTGCTCCCGAGGGGGGACGGGCGGCAATGAGCAGTTCTTC
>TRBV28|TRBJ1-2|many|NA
CASSLSTDLNYGYTF
TGTGCCAGCAGTTTATCAACCGACCTTAACTATGGCTACACCTTC
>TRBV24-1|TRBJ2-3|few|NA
CATSRLDSTDTQYF
TGTGCCACCAGCAGATTGGACAGCACAGATACGCAGTATTTT
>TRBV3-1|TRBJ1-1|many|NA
CASSPPRPNTEAFF
TGTGCCAGCAGCCCACCAAGGCCGAACACTGAAGCTTTCTTT
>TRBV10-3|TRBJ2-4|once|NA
CAISERYIQYF
TGTGCCATCAGTGAACGGTACATTCAGTACTTC